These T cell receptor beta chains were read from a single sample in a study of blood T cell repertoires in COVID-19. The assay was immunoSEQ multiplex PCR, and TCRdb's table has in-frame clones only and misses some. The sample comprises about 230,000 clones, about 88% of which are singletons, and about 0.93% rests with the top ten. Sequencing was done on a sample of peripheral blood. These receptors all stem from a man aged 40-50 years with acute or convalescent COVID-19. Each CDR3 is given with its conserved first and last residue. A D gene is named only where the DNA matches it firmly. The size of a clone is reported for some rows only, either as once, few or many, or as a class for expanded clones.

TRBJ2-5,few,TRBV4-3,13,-,CASSQDPGETQYF,TGCGCCAGCAGCCAAGATCCGGGGGAAACCCAGTACTTC
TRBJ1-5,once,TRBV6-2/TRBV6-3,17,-,CASSWPDGRAFNQPQHF,TGTGCCAGCAGTTGGCCTGATGGCAGGGCCTTCAATCAGCCCCAGCATTTT
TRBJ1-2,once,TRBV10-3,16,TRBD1,CAISDPGTGGTYGYTF,TGTGCCATCAGTGACCCCGGGACAGGGGGGACCTATGGCTACACCTTC
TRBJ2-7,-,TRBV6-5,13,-,CASSYGLAYEQYF,TGTGCCAGCAGTTACGGTTTAGCCTACGAGCAGTACTTC
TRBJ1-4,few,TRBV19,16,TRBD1,CASSGQVLMGGEKLFF,TGTGCCAGCTCGGGACAGGTCCTGATGGGGGGCGAAAAACTGTTTTTT
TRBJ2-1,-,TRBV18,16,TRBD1,CASSPSPTGGHNEQFF,TGTGCCAGCTCACCATCTCCGACAGGGGGCCACAATGAGCAGTTCTTC
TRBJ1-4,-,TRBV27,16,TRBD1,CASSSGQAKSNEKLFF,TGTGCCAGCAGTTCAGGACAGGCGAAATCTAATGAAAAACTGTTTTTT
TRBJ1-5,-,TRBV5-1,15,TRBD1,CASSLGQGGNQPQHF,TGCGCCAGCAGCTTGGGTCAGGGGGGCAATCAGCCCCAGCATTTT
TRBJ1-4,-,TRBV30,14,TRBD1,CAWDRTGANEKLFF,TGTGCCTGGGACCGGACAGGGGCGAATGAAAAACTGTTTTTT
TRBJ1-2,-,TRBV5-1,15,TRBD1,CASSRGGGVDYGYTF,TGCGCCAGCAGCAGAGGGGGCGGGGTGGACTATGGCTACACCTTC
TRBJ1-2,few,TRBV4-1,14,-,CASSPPSGNYGYTF,TGCGCCAGCAGCCCCCCATCGGGGAACTATGGCTACACCTTC
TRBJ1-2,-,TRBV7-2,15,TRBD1,CASSTMDRKLHGYTF,TGTGCCAGCAGCACGATGGACAGGAAACTCCATGGCTACACCTTC
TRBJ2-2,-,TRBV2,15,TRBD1,CASSRDRGGTGELFF,TGTGCCAGCAGTCGGGACAGGGGAGGTACCGGGGAGCTGTTTTTT
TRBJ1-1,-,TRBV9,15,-,CASSVNPGLGTEAFF,TGTGCCAGCAGCGTTAACCCGGGTCTCGGCACTGAAGCTTTCTTT
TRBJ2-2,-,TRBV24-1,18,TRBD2,CATSMPTSGGPNTGELFF,TGTGCCACCAGTATGCCGACTAGCGGGGGGCCCAACACCGGGGAGCTGTTTTTT
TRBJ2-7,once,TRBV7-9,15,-,CASSLQGSISYEQYF,TGTGCCAGCAGCTTACAGGGTTCCATCTCCTACGAGCAGTACTTC
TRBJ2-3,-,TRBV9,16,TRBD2,CASSPTSSGGGDTQYF,TGTGCCAGCAGCCCCACCTCTAGCGGGGGCGGGGATACGCAGTATTTT
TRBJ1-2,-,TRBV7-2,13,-,CASSPGGVHGYTF,TGTGCCAGCAGCCCGGGGGGTGTACATGGCTACACCTTC
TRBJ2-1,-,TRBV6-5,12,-,CASSYSGNEQFF,TGTGCCAGCAGTTATTCAGGGAATGAGCAGTTCTTC
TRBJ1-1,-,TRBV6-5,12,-,CASAGGGTEAFF,TGTGCCAGCGCGGGGGGGGGCACTGAAGCTTTCTTT
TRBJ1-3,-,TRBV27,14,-,CASSLSPRGNTIYF,TGTGCCAGCAGTTTATCCCCGCGGGGAAACACCATATATTTT
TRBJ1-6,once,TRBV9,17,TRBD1,CASSPRDRKTYNSPLHF,TGTGCCAGCAGCCCCCGGGACAGAAAAACTTATAATTCACCCCTCCACTTT
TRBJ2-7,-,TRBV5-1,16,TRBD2,CASSLGLAGGSYEQYF,TGCGCCAGCAGCTTGGGACTAGCGGGGGGATCTTACGAGCAGTACTTC
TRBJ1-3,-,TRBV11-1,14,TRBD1,CASSFGTGRHTIYF,TGTGCCAGCAGCTTCGGGACAGGGCGGCACACCATATATTTT
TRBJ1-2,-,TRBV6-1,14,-,CASSEAARPPGYTF,TGTGCCAGCAGTGAAGCCGCGAGGCCGCCCGGCTACACCTTC
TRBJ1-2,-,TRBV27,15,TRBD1,CASSSPGDSYYGYTF,TGTGCCAGCAGTTCCCCTGGGGACAGCTATTATGGCTACACCTTC
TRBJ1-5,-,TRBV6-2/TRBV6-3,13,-,CASSRGAYQPQHF,TGTGCCAGCAGTCGGGGTGCTTATCAGCCCCAGCATTTT
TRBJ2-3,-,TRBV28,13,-,CASSPVSTDTQYF,TGTGCCAGCAGCCCAGTTAGCACAGATACGCAGTATTTT
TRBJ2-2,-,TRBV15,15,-,CATSAEQGNTGELFF,TGTGCCACCAGCGCCGAACAGGGGAACACCGGGGAGCTGTTTTTT
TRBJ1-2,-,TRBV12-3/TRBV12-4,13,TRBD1,CASSLGHRGGYTF,TGTGCCAGCAGTTTGGGACACAGGGGTGGCTACACCTTC
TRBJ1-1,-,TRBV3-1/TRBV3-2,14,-,CASTYTGGDTEAFF,TGTGCCAGCACCTATACGGGGGGTGACACTGAAGCTTTCTTT
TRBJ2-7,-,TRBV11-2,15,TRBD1,CASSSGTGRTYEQYF,TGTGCCAGCAGCTCCGGGACAGGGAGGACCTACGAGCAGTACTTC
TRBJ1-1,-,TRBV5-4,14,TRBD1,CASSLDRGNTEAFF,TGTGCCAGCAGCTTAGACAGGGGGAACACTGAAGCTTTCTTT
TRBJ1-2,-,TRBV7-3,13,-,CASSPTGLLGYTF,TGTGCCAGCAGCCCTACGGGGTTGTTGGGCTACACCTTC
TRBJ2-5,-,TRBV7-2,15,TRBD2,CASSFSGRGVETQYF,TGTGCCAGCAGCTTCAGCGGGCGGGGGGTGGAGACCCAGTACTTC
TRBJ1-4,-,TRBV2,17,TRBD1,CASSEALGGPTNEKLFF,TGTGCCAGCAGTGAAGCACTAGGGGGCCCAACTAATGAAAAACTGTTTTTT
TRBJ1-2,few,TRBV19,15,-,CASTWVGSDNYGYTF,TGTGCCAGTACCTGGGTGGGGAGTGACAACTATGGCTACACCTTC
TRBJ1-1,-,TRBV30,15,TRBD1,CAWSTRDRGNTEAFF,TGTGCCTGGAGTACTCGGGACAGGGGAAACACTGAAGCTTTCTTT
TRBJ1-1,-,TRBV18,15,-,CASSPQTNRNTEAFF,TGTGCCAGCTCACCCCAGACAAACAGGAACACTGAAGCTTTCTTT
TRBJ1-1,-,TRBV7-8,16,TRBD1,CASSSRTGVGNTEAFF,TGTGCCAGCAGCTCCCGGACAGGGGTGGGGAACACTGAAGCTTTCTTT
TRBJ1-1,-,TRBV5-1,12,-,CASSLGGIEAFF,TGCGCCAGCAGCTTGGGAGGCATTGAAGCTTTCTTT
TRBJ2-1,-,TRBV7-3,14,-,CASSLGGSYNEQFF,TGTGCCAGCAGCTTGGGGGGCTCCTACAATGAGCAGTTCTTC
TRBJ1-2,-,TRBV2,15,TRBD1,CASSPPGGQGYGYTF,TGTGCCAGCAGCCCGCCGGGGGGACAGGGTTACGGCTACACCTTC
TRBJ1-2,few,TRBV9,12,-,CASSASVSGYTF,TGTGCCAGCAGCGCCTCAGTCAGTGGCTACACCTTC
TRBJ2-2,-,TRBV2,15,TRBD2,CASSLRTSLSGELFF,TGTGCCAGCTCTCTACGGACTAGCCTCAGCGGGGAGCTGTTTTTT
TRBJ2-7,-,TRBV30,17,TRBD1,CAWSGLFSRGHPYEQYF,TGTGCCTGGAGTGGGTTATTTAGCAGGGGGCATCCCTACGAGCAGTACTTC
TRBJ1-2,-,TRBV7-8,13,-,CASSRGQYYGYTF,TGTGCCAGCAGCCGCGGACAGTACTATGGCTACACCTTC
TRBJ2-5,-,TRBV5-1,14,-,CASSLVYESETQYF,TGCGCCAGCAGCTTGGTATATGAGAGCGAGACCCAGTACTTC
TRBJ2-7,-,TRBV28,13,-,CASSQQKPYEQYF,TGTGCCAGCAGTCAACAGAAACCATACGAGCAGTACTTC
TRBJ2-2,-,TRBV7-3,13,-,CASSQTNTGELFF,TGTGCCAGCAGTCAAACGAACACCGGGGAGCTGTTTTTT
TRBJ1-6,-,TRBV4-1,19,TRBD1,CASSQDGSRRDRGYSPLHF,TGCGCCAGCAGCCAAGATGGAAGTCGCCGGGACAGGGGGTATTCACCCCTCCACTTT
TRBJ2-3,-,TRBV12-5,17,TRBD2,CASAPPGLAASTDTQYF,TGTGCTAGTGCCCCGCCCGGACTAGCGGCTAGCACAGATACGCAGTATTTT
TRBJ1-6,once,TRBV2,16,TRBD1,CASSLRQGGPGSPLHF,TGTGCCAGCAGCCTTAGACAGGGGGGACCAGGGTCACCCCTCCACTTT
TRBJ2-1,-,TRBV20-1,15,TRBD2,CSASLAGFLRGEQFF,TGCAGTGCTAGTCTAGCGGGGTTTCTCCGCGGTGAGCAGTTCTTC
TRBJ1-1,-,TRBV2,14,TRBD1,CAIGDRGRRTEAFF,TGTGCCATAGGGGACAGGGGGCGCCGGACTGAAGCTTTCTTT
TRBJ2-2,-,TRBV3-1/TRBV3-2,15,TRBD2,CASSQLAASTGELFF,TGTGCCAGCAGCCAACTAGCGGCGAGCACCGGGGAGCTGTTTTTT
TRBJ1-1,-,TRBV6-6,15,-,CASSPATHAGTEAFF,TGTGCCAGCAGCCCCGCTACACATGCGGGCACTGAAGCTTTCTTT
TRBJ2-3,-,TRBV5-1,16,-,CASSTGDGASTDTQYF,TGCGCCAGCAGCACGGGGGACGGAGCTAGCACAGATACGCAGTATTTT
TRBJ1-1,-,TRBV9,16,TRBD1,CASSVGGTGGPTEAFF,TGTGCCAGCAGCGTAGGGGGGACAGGGGGCCCGACTGAAGCTTTCTTT
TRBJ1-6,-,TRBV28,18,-,CASSSMTPSWGGSSPLHF,TGTGCCAGCAGTTCTATGACCCCCTCCTGGGGGGGCAGTTCACCCCTCCACTTT